This T cell receptor beta chain was observed in a study of blood T cell repertoires in COVID-19. The CDR3 is 16 amino acids. The V gene's germline CDR1 is SGHTA and CDR2 FQGTGA. V lost 0 bases, J lost 5 bases, and 9 bases stayed unmatched. Profiling relied on immunoSEQ multiplex PCR, and the TCRdb table lists in-frame clones only, not all of them. The sample holds 39,000 or so clones, about four fifths seen once. The receptor was isolated from a man between 60 and 75 years old in a cohort sampled during active COVID-19. This chain links TRBV7-3 with TRBJ2-5; 7 bases map to TRBD2. The specimen sequenced was peripheral blood. The CDR3 loop reads CASSLTGSGGLETQYF. CDR3 sequence (DNA): TGTGCCAGCAGCTTAACGGGCTCGGGGGGTTTGGAGACCCAGTACTTC.